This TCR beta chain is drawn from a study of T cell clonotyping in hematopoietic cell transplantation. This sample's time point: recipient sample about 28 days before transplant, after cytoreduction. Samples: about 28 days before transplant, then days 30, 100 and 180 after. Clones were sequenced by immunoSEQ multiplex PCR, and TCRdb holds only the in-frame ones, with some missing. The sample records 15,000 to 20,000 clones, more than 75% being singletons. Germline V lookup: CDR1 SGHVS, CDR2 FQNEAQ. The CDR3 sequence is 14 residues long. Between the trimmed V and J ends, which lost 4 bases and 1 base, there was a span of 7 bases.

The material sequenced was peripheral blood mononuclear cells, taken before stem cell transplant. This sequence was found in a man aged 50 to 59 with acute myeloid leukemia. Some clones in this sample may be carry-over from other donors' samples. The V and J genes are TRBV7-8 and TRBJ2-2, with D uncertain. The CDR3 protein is CASSYRQNTGELFF. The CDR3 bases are TGTGCCAGCAGCTACCGACAGAACACCGGGGAGCTGTTTTTT.